This entry concerns a single T cell receptor beta chain. The sample is drawn from a study of T cell changes during pregnancy in multiple sclerosis. Repertoires were generated with immunoSEQ multiplex PCR, while TCRdb's copy carries only in-frame clones and drops some. The sample yields around 75,000 clones, around 89% seen once. The sample here was peripheral blood, taken in the first trimester of pregnancy. This clonotype was sampled from a female donor in good health, enrolled as a control in a pregnancy study.

This CDR3 is CASSPTGPGNTIYF. CDR3 DNA: TGTGCCAGCTCTCCGACAGGGCCAGGAAACACCATATATTTT. The V call is TRBV18, the J call TRBJ1-3; 7 bases agree with TRBD1. The junction had 6 bases not matched to a gene; V was cut back by 6 bases and J by 4 bases. The V gene's germline CDR1 is KGHSH and CDR2 LQKENI. The CDR3 has 14 residues.